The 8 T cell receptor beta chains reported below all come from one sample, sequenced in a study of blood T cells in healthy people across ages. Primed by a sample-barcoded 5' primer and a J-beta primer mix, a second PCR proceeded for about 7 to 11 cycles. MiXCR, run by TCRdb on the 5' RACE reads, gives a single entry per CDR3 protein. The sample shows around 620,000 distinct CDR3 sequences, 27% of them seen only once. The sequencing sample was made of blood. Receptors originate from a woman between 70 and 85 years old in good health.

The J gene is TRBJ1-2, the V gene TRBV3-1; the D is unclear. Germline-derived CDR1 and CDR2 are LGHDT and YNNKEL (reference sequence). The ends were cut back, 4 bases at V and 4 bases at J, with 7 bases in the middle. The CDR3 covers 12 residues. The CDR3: CASSPNPYGYTF. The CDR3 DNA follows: TGTGCCAGCAGCCCTAATCCCTATGGCTACACCTTC.

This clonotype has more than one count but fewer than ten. The CDR3: CASTGSSGSADYEQYF. The CDR3 DNA follows: TGTGCCAGCACCGGGTCTAGCGGGTCTGCAGACTACGAGCAGTACTTC. The chain combines TRBV2 with TRBJ2-7, with 8 bases aligning to TRBD2. The length of the CDR3 is 16 residues. Germline assignment: CDR1 SNHLY and CDR2 FYNNEI. The V segment lost 7 bases and the J segment 3 bases; nucleotides outside the gene matches: 14.

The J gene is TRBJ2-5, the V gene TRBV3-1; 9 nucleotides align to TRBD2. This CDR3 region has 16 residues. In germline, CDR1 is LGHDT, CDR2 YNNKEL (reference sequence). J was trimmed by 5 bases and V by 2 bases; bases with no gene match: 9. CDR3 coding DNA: TGTGCCAGCAGCCAACGCGGGAGGGCCGTAGGTGAGACCCAGTACTTC. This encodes CASSQRGRAVGETQYF.

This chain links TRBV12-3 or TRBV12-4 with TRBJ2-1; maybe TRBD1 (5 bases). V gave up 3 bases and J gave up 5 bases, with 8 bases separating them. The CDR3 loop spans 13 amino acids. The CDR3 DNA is TGTGCCAGCAGTTTGACAGCTAACAATGAGCAGTTCTTC. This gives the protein CASSLTANNEQFF.

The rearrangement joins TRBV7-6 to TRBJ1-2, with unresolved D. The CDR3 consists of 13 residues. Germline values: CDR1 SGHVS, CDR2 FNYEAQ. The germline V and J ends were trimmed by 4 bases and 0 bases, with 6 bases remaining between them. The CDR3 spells CASSSESNYGYTF. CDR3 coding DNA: TGTGCCAGCAGCTCAGAGTCTAACTATGGCTACACCTTC.

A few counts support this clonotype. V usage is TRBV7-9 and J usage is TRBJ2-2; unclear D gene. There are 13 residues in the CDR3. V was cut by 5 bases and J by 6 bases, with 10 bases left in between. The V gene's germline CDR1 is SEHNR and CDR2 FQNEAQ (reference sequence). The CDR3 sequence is CASSPNPAGELFF. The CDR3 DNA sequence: TGTGCCAGCAGCCCCAACCCAGCCGGGGAGCTGTTTTTT.

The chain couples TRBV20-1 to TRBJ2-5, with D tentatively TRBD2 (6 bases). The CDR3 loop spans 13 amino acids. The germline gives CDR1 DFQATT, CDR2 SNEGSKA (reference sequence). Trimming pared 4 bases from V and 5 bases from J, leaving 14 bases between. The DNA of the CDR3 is TGCAGTGCTATACAGGAGGGCCGGGAGACCCAGTACTTC. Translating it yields CSAIQEGRETQYF.

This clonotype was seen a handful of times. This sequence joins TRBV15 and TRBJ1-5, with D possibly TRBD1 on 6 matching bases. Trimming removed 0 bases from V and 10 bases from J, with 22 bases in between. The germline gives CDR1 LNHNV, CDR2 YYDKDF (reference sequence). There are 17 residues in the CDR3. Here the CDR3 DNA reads TGTGCCACCAGCAGAGACCTGGGGACACCTGTCATCAGCCCCCAGCATTTT. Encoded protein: CATSRDLGTPVISPQHF.